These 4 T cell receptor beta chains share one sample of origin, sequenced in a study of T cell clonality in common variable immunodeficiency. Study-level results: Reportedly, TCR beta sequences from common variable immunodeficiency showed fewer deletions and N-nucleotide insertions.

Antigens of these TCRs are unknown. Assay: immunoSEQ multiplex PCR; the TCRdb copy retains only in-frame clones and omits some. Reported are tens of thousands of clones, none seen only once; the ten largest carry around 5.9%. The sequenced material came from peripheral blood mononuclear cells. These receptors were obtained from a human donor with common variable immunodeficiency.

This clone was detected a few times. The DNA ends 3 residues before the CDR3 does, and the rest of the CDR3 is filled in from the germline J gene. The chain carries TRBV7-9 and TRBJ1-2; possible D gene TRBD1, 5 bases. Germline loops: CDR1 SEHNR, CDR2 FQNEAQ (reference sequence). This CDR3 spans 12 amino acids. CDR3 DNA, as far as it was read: TGTGCCAGCAGCTTAGGAGCAGGGGGC. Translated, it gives CASSLGAGG. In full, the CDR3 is CASSLGAGGYTF.

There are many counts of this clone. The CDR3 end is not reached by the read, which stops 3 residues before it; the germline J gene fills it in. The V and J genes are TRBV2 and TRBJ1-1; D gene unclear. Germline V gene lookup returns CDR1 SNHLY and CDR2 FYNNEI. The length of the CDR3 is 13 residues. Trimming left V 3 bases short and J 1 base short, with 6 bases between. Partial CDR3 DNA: TGTGCCAGCAGTGATCTCAGGAACACTGAA. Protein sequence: CASSDLRNTE. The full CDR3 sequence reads CASSDLRNTEAFF.

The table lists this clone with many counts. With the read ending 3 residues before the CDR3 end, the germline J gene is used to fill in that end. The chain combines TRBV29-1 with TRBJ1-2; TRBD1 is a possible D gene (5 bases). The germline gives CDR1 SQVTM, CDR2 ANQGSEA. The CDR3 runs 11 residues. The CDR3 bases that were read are TGCAGCGTACGGGGGATCGGAGGC. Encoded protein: CSVRGIGG. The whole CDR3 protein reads CSVRGIGGYTF. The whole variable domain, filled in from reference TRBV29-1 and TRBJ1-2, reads SAVISQKPSRDICQRGTSLTIQCQVDSQVTMMFWYRQQPGQSLTLIATANQGSEATYESGFVIDKFPISRPNLTFSTLTVSNMSPEDSSIYLCSVRGIGGYTFGSGTRLTVV.

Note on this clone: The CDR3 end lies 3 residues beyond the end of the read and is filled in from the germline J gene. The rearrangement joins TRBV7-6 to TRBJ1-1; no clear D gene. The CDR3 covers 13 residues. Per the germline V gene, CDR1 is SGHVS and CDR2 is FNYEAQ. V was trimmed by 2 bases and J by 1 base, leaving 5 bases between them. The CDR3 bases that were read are TGTGCCAGCAGCTTACGAGGGAACACTGAA. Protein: CASSLRGNTE. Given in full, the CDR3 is CASSLRGNTEAFF.